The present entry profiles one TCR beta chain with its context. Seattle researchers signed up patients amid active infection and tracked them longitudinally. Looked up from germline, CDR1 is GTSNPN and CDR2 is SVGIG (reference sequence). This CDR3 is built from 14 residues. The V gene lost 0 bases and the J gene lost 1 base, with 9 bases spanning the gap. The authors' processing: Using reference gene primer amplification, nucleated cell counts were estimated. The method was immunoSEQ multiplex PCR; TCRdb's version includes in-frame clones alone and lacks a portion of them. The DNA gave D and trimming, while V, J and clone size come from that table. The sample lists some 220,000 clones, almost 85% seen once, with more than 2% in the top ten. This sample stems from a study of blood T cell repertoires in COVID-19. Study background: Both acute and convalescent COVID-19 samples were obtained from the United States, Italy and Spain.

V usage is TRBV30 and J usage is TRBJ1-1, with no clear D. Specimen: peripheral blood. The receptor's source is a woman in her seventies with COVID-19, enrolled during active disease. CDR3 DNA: TGTGCCTGGAGTGTAGAACAGCCGAACACTGAAGCTTTCTTT. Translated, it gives CAWSVEQPNTEAFF.